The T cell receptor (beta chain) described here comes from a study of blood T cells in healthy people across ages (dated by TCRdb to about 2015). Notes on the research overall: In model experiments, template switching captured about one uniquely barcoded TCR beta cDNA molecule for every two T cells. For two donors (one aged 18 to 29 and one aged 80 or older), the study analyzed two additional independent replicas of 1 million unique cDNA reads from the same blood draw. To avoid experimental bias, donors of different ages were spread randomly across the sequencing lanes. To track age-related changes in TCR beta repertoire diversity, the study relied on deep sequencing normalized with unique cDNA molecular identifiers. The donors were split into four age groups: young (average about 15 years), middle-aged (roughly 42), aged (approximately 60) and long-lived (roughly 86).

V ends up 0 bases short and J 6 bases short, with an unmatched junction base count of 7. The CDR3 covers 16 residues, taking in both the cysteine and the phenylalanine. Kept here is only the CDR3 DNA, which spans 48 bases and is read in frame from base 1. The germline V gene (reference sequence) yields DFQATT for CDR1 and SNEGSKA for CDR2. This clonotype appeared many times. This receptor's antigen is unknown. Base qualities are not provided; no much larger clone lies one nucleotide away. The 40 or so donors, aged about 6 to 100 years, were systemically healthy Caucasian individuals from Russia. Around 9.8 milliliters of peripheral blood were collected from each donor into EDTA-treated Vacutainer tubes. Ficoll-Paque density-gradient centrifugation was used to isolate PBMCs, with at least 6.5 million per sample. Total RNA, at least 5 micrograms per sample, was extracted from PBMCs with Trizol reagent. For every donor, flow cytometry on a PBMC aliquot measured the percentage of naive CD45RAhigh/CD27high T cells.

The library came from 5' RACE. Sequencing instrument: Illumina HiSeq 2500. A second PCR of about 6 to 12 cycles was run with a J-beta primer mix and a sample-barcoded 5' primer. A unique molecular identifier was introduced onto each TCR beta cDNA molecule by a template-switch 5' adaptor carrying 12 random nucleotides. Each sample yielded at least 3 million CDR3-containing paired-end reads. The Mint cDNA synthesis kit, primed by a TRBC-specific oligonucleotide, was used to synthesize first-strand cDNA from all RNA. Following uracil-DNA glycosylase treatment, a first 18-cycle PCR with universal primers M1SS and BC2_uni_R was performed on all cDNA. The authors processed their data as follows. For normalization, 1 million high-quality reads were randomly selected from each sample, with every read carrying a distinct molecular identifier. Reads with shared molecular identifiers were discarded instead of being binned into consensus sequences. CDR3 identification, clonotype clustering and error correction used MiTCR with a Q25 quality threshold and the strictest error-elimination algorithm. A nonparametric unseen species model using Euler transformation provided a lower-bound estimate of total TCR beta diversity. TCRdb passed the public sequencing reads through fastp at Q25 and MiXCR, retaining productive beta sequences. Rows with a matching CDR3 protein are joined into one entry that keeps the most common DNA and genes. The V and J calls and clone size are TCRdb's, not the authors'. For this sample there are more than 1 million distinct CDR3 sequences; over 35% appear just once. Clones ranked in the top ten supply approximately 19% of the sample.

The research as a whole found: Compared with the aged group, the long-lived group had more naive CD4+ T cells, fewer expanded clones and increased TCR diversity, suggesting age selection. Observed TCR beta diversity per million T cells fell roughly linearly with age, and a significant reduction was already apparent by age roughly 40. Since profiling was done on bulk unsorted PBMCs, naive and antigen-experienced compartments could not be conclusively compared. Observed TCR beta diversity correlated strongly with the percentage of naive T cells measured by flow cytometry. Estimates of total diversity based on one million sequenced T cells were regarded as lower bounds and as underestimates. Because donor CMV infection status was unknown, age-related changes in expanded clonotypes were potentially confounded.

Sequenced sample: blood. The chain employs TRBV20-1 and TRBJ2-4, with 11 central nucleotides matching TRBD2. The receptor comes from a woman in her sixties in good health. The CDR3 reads CSARDLTSGRSNIQYF. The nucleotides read TGCAGTGCTAGAGATCTTACTAGCGGGAGATCAAACATTCAGTACTTC.